The T cell receptor beta chain under discussion was sequenced for a study of Ad26.COV2.S vaccination and SARS-CoV-2 variants. The CDR3 runs 15 residues. V lost 6 bases, J lost 5 bases, and 17 bases lay in between. Per germline, CDR1 SGHVS and CDR2 FNYEAQ. Findings of the study overall: The TCR breadth and depth analyses may have understated or missed part of the total T cell responses. Vaccinated individuals (as opposed to placebo recipients) had higher spike-specific TCR breadth.

For this clone: Its specificity is not known.

TCRdb keeps only in-frame clones here, not all; method: immunoSEQ multiplex PCR. Among approximately 350,000 clones listed, roughly 84% were seen once. Treatment given: about 20 received Ad26.COV2.S at low or high dose, single or two shots; five or six received placebo; per-sample allocation not given. The study sampled participants on day 63 after the first vaccine or placebo injection. An 18-55-year-old adult in Boston served as donor. Vaccination employed an Ad26 vector expressing the Wuhan-strain SARS-CoV-2 spike. This TCR was sampled from a person between 18 and 65 years old who received the Ad26.COV2.S COVID-19 vaccine or a placebo. The chain joins TRBV7-6 to TRBJ2-1; D is perhaps TRBD1 or TRBD2 (5 bases each). Sample: peripheral blood, taken in a trial of Ad26.COV2.S vaccine versus placebo. CDR3 coding DNA: TGTGCCAGCAGACGTGGGTGGGGGAAGAACAATGAGCAGTTCTTC. It specifies CASRRGWGKNNEQFF.